These T cell receptor beta chains were read from a single sample in a study of cytomegalovirus exposure and HLA in healthy donors. Using immunoSEQ multiplex PCR, the repertoire was profiled, and TCRdb retains in-frame clones only, with some absent. The sample includes approximately 120,000 clones, about 74% of them seen just once. Specimen: PBMCs. The source of these receptors is a woman aged 50 to 65 in good health and CMV-seropositive. CDR3s include the opening cysteine and the closing phenylalanine or tryptophan. D genes are given only for firm matches. Expanded clones get a size class; other rows say once, few or many, or leave the size out.

TRBV5-6,few,TRBJ2-3,TRBD1,TGTGCCAGCAGCTGGGGGGACAGGGCAGATACGCAGTATTTT,CASSWGDRADTQYF
TRBV7-3,few,TRBJ2-2,NA,TGTGCCAGCAGTTCGGGACAACACACCGGGGAGCTGTTTTTT,CASSSGQHTGELFF
TRBV7-9,NA,TRBJ2-2,TRBD1,TGTGCCAGCAGCGCGGGGTCCGGGACAGGTGTCGCCGGGGAGCTGTTTTTT,CASSAGSGTGVAGELFF
TRBV7-8,NA,TRBJ2-5,NA,TGTGCCAGCAGCTTGGGCATAGGGACAAACGGGGAGACCCAGTACTTC,CASSLGIGTNGETQYF
TRBV28,NA,TRBJ2-3,NA,TGTGCCAGCAGTTTCCTGGACACGCGCACAGATACGCAGTATTTT,CASSFLDTRTDTQYF
TRBV7-2,NA,TRBJ2-1,NA,TGTGCCAGCAGCTATACAATTGAACACAATGAGCAGTTCTTC,CASSYTIEHNEQFF
TRBV5-8,NA,TRBJ2-5,NA,TGTGCCAGCAGCTTATCAGGTTTTGAGACCCAGTACTTC,CASSLSGFETQYF
TRBV10-2,NA,TRBJ1-5,NA,TGCGCCAGCGCCCTGGCAGGTAGCAATCAGCCCCAGCATTTT,CASALAGSNQPQHF
TRBV7-6,NA,TRBJ2-2,TRBD1,TGTGCCAGCAGCTTAGAGGACAGGGGGGCCGCGAACACCGGGGAGCTGTTTTTT,CASSLEDRGAANTGELFF
TRBV7-9,NA,TRBJ1-2,TRBD1,TGTGCCAGCAGCCCCTCAGGACAGGATAACTATGGCTACACCTTC,CASSPSGQDNYGYTF
TRBV10-3,NA,TRBJ1-4,TRBD1,TGTGCCATCAGTGAAGGGAACAGGGGGTCTGAAAAACTGTTTTTT,CAISEGNRGSEKLFF
TRBV30,NA,TRBJ2-2,NA,TGTGCCTGGAGTGAGAGGGAACCAGGCCTCACCGGGGAGCTGTTTTTT,CAWSEREPGLTGELFF
TRBV6-1,NA,TRBJ1-5,TRBD1,TGTGCCAGCAGTGAAGCGGCGACAGGGGAGGGCAATCAGCCCCAGCATTTT,CASSEAATGEGNQPQHF
TRBV27,NA,TRBJ2-4,TRBD1,TGTGCCAGCAGTTTATTGACAGGGGGAATTCAGTACTTC,CASSLLTGGIQYF
TRBV4-1,NA,TRBJ2-7,NA,TGCGCCAGCAGCCAAGATCTTGAGCGAAACGAAAGGCGGTACGAGCAGTACTTC,CASSQDLERNERRYEQYF
TRBV5-4,NA,TRBJ2-5,NA,TGTGCCAGCAGCCCCCGAGTGGGGGGCCAAGAGACCCAGTACTTC,CASSPRVGGQETQYF
TRBV28,NA,TRBJ1-6,NA,TGTGCCAGCAGACTACAGGGCCCAAGATCCTATAATTCACCCCTCCACTTT,CASRLQGPRSYNSPLHF